This TCR beta chain emerged from a study of graft-versus-host responses after intestinal transplantation. Study-level background: Recipients had transplants, and these were multivisceral, liver-intestinal, or isolated intestinal. General study findings and limits: In recipient marrow, GvH clones were found, and some appeared first in ileum or blood. Clonal ratios of graft-versus-host to host-versus-graft in allografts were high for patients exhibiting graft-donor T cell macrochimerism. Maximum circulating GvH clone levels tracked with early post-transplant HvG decreases.

The CDR3 has 13 residues. Between the trimmed V and J ends, which lost 8 bases and 5 bases, there was a span of 15 bases. The V gene's germline CDR1 is ENHRY and CDR2 SYGVKD. Using immunoSEQ multiplex PCR, the repertoire was profiled, and TCRdb retains in-frame clones only, with some absent. Among tens of thousands of clones listed, about 81% were seen once. Note on this clone: Its antigen is not identified.

This chain joins TRBV10-3 and TRBJ1-1; no reliable D call. The material was unstimulated CD4+ T cells sorted from spleen or lymph node cells, obtained before transplant. The receptor was derived from a human donor who was the organ donor for an intestinal transplant. This chain's CDR3 is CAIGGVTGTEAFF. CDR3 nucleotides: TGTGCCATCGGCGGCGTTACGGGGACTGAAGCTTTCTTT.